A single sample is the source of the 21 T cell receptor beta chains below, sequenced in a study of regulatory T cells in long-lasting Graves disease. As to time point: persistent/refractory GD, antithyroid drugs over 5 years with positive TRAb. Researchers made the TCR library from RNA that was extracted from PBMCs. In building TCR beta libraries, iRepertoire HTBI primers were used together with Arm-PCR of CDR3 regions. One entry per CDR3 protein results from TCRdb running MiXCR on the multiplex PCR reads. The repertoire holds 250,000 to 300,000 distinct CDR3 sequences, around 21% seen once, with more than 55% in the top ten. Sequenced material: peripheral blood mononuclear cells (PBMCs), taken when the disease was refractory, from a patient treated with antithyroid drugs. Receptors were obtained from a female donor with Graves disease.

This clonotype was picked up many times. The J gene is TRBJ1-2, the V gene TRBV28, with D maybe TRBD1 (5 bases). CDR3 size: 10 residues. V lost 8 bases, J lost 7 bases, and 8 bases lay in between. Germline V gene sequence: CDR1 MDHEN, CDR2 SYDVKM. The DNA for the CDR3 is TGTGCCAGCTACAGGAGTGGCTACACCTTC. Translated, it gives CASYRSGYTF.

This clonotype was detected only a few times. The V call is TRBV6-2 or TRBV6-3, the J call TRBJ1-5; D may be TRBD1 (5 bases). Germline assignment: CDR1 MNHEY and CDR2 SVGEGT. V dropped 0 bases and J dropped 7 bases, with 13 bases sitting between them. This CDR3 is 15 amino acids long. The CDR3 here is CASSYSGLRGQPQHF. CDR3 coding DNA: TGTGCCAGCAGTTACTCGGGGCTCCGAGGACAGCCCCAGCATTTT.

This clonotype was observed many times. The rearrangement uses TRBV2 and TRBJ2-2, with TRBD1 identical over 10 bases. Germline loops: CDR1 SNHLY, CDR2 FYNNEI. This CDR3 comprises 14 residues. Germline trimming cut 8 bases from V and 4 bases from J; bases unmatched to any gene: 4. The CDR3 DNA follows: TGTGCCAGCCGACAGGGGGCAAGCACCGGGGAGCTGTTTTTT. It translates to CASRQGASTGELFF.

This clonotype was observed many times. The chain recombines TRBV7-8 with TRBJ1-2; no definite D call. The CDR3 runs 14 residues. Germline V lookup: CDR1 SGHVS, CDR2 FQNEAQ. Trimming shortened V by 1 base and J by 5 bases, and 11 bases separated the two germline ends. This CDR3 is CASSLVSPEYGYTF. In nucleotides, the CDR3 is TGTGCCAGCAGCTTAGTTTCCCCAGAGTATGGCTACACCTTC.

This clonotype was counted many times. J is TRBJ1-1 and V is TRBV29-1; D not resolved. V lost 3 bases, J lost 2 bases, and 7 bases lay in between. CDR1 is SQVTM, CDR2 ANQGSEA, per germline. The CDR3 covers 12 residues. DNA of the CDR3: TGCAGCGTTGACTCCGGTAACACTGAAGCTTTCTTT. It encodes CSVDSGNTEAFF.

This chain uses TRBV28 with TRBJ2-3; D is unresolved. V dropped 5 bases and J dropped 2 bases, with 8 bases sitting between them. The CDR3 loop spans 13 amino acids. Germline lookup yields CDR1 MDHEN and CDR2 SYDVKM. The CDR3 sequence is CASSGLYTDTQYF. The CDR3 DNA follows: TGTGCCAGCAGTGGTCTTTACACAGATACGCAGTATTTT.

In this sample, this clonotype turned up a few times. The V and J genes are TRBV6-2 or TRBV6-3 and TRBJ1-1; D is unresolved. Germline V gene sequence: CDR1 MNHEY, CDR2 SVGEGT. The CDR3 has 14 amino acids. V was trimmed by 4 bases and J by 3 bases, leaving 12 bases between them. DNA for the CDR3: TGTGCCAGCAGTTCCGGCCCCCTGGACACTGAAGCTTTCTTT. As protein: CASSSGPLDTEAFF.

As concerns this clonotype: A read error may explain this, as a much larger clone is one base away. The CDR3 protein is CASIYGGTLKEASF. Written as DNA, the CDR3 is TGTGCCAGCATCTACGGGGGGACGTTGAAAGAAGCTTCCTTT. The chain uses TRBV6-1 and TRBJ1-1; a possible D gene is TRBD1 (5 bases). Germline CDR1 MNHNS, CDR2 SASEGT. CDR3 length: 14 residues.

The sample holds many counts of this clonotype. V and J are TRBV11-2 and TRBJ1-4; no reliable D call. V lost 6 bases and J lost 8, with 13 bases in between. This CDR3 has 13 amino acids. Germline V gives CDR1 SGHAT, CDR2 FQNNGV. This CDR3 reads CASRDTPREKLFF. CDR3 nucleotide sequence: TGTGCCAGCAGAGACACCCCTAGAGAAAAACTGTTTTTT.

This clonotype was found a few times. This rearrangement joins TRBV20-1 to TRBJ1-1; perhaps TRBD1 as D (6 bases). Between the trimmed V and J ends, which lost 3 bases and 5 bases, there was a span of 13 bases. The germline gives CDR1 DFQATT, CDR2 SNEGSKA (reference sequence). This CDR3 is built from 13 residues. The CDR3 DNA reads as TGCAGTGCTAGTCGACAGGAGCGAACTGAAGCTTTCTTT. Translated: CSASRQERTEAFF.

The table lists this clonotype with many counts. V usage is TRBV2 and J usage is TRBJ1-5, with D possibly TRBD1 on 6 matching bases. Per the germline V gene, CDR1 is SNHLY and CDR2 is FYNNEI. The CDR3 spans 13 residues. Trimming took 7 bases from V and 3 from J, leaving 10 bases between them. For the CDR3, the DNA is TGTGCCAGCACCAGGACAGACAATCAGCCCCAGCATTTT. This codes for CASTRTDNQPQHF.

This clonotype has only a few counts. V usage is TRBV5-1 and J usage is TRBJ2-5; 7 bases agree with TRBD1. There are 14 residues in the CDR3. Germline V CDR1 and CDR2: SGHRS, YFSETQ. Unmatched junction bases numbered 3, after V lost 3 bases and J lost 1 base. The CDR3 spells CASSYGTVQETQYF. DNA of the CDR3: TGCGCCAGCAGCTACGGGACAGTCCAAGAGACCCAGTACTTC.

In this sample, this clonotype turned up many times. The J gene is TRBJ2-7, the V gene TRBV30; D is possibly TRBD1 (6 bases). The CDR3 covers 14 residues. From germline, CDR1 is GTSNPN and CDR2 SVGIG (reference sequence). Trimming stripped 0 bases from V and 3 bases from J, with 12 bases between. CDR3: CAWSVRRGGYEQYF. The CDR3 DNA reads TGTGCCTGGAGTGTACGGAGAGGGGGCTACGAGCAGTACTTC.

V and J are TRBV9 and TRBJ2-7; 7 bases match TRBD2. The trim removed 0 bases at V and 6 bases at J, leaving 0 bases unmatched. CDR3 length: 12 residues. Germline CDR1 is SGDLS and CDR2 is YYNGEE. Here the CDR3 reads CASSVGGGEQYF. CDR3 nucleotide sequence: TGTGCCAGCAGCGTAGGGGGGGGCGAGCAGTACTTC.

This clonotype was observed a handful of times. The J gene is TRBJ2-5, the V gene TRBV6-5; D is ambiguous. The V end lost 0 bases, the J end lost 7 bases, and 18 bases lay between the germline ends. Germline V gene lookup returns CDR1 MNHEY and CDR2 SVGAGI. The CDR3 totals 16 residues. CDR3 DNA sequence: TGTGCCAGCAGTTACTCCGGTGGGCCCGACCCGGCGACCCAGTACTTC. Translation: CASSYSGGPDPATQYF.

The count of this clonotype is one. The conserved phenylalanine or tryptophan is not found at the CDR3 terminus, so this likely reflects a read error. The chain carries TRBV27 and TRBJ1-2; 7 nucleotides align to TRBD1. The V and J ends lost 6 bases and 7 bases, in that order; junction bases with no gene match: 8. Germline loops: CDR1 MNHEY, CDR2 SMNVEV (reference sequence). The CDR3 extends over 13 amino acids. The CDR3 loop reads CASSTTGTFGYTS. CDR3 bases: TGTGCCAGCAGCACGACAGGGACCTTTGGCTACACCTCC.

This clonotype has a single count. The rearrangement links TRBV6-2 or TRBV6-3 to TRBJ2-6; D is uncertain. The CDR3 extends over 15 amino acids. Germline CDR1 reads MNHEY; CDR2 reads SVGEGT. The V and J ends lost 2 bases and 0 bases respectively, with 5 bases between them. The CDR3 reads CASSYLYSGANVLTF. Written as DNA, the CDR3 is TGTGCCAGCAGTTACCTCTACTCTGGGGCCAACGTCCTGACTTTC.

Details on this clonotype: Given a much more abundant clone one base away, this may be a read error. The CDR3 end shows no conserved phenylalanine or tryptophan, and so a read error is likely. In DNA, the CDR3 is TGTGCCAGCAGCCAAGAAGCGGGAACCTACGAGCAGTACCTC. It encodes CASSQEAGTYEQYL. This chain links TRBV3-1 with TRBJ2-7; 7 positions match TRBD2. The V segment lost 0 bases and the J segment 2 bases; nucleotides outside the gene matches: 1. This CDR3 contains 14 residues. CDR1 is LGHDT, CDR2 YNNKEL, per germline (reference sequence).

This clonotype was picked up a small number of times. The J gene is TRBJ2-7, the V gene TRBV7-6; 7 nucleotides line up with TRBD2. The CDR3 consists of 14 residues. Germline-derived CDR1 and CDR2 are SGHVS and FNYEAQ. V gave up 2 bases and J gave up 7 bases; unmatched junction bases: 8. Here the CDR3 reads CASSLPGLADEQYF. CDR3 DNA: TGTGCCAGCAGCTTACCTGGGCTAGCGGATGAGCAGTACTTC.

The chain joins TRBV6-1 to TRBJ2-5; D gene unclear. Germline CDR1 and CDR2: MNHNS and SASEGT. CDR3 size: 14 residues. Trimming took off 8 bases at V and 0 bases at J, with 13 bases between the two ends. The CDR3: CASRTLWYQETQYF. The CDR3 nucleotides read TGTGCCAGCCGAACTCTTTGGTACCAAGAGACCCAGTACTTC.

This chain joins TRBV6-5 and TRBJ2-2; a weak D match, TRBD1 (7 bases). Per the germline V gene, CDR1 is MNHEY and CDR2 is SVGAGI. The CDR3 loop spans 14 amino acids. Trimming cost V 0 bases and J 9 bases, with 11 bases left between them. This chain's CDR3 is CASSYSEGARELFF. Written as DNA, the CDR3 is TGTGCCAGCAGTTACTCGGAGGGGGCCCGGGAGCTGTTTTTT.